These 5 T cell receptor beta chains were all obtained from the same sample, sequenced in a study of PD-L1 blockade in urothelial cancer. TCRdb's table, derived via immunoSEQ multiplex PCR, lists solely in-frame clones and lacks some. The top ten hold about 14% of the sample, which has around 41,000 clones, approximately 90% seen once. Sequencing was performed on PBMCs, taken around atezolizumab (anti-PD-L1) treatment. The receptors stem from a woman aged 55-69 years with urothelial cancer.

This chain uses TRBV2 with TRBJ1-4; TRBD1 might be the D (5 bases). Between the trimmed V and J ends, which lost 3 bases and 8 bases, there was a span of 13 bases. This CDR3 has 14 amino acids. Looked up from germline, CDR1 is SNHLY and CDR2 is FYNNEI. The CDR3: CASSDGREGEKLFF. CDR3 coding DNA: TGTGCCAGCAGTGATGGCAGGGAGGGGGAAAAACTGTTTTTT.

This chain links TRBV7-9 with TRBJ1-1, with D perhaps TRBD1 (6 bases). Germline CDR1 SEHNR, CDR2 FQNEAQ (reference sequence). This CDR3 has 16 residues. The ends were cut back, 5 bases at V and 3 bases at J, with 19 bases in the middle. The CDR3: CASSINTGGADTEAFF. The CDR3 DNA reads as TGTGCCAGCAGCATAAATACGGGGGGCGCGGACACTGAAGCTTTCTTT.

This CDR3 reads CSVEADSDTDTQYF. In DNA form, the CDR3 reads TGCAGCGTTGAAGCCGACAGCGACACAGATACGCAGTATTTT. The rearrangement joins TRBV29-1 to TRBJ2-3; D is perhaps TRBD1 (5 bases). The CDR3 covers 14 residues. Germline CDR1 reads SQVTM; CDR2 reads ANQGSEA. Trimming took 1 base from V and 2 from J, leaving 10 bases between them.

The J gene is TRBJ2-7, the V gene TRBV11-2; TRBD2 agrees at 10 bases. V gave up 1 base and J gave up 5 bases; unmatched junction bases: 17. The CDR3 has 19 residues. Germline CDR1 is SGHAT and CDR2 is FQNNGV. CDR3 bases: TGTGCCAGCAGCTTAGGTCTAGCGGGAGTTTGGTCTCGGGTCCACGAGCAGTACTTC. It yields the protein CASSLGLAGVWSRVHEQYF.

This chain joins TRBV7-8 and TRBJ1-6; 8 nucleotides agree with TRBD1. Germline V gene lookup returns CDR1 SGHVS and CDR2 FQNEAQ. CDR3 length equals 15 residues. V dropped 1 base and J dropped 8; count of bases not matched to a gene: 4. In DNA, the CDR3 is TGTGCCAGCAGCTTAGGGACAGGGCCTGATTCACCCCTCCACTTT. Residues: CASSLGTGPDSPLHF.